This entry lists 31 T cell receptor beta chains sequenced from one sample in a study of CXCR3-negative and CXCR3-positive naive CD8 T cells. Through 5' RACE with UMI labels, the TRB cDNA libraries were prepared. TCRdb reprocessed the 5' RACE reads and stores each CDR3 protein as one record, lacking DNA. The table lists around 40,000 distinct CDR3 sequences. Sequencing was performed on naive CXCR3- CD8+ T cells from blood. The subset was: CD45RO-CCR7+CD27+CD95- naive CD8+ T cells lacking CXCR3 (TNR3-). The receptors were sampled from a human donor in good health. Some clones in this sample may be carry-over from other donors' samples.

The rearrangement links TRBV4-2 to TRBJ2-1; TCRdb designates TRBD2, a call that cannot be tested without DNA. There are 16 residues in the CDR3. Germline V gene lookup returns CDR1 LGHNA and CDR2 YNFKEQ. This chain's CDR3 is CASSQVTSGGASEQFF.

This chain links TRBV7-6 with TRBJ2-2. The germline gives CDR1 SGHVS, CDR2 FNYEAQ. The CDR3 loop spans 13 amino acids. CDR3 region: CASSPRITGELFF.

This chain uses TRBV15 with TRBJ2-5; lacking DNA, the TRBD2 call made by TCRdb goes unchecked. The CDR3 extends over 14 amino acids. The germline V gene has CDR1 LNHNV and CDR2 YYDKDF (reference sequence). CDR3 protein: CATRNSGDGETQYF.

This sequence joins TRBV5-1 and TRBJ2-7; TCRdb's D call, TRBD1, is unchecked because there is no DNA. The CDR3 has 13 residues. Germline CDR1 and CDR2: SGHRS and YFSETQ. This CDR3 reads CASSFGTGYEQYF.

V is TRBV6-5 and J is TRBJ1-5; without DNA, the TCRdb call of TRBD1 cannot be checked. Germline assignment: CDR1 MNHEY and CDR2 SVGAGI. The CDR3 runs 15 residues. This CDR3 is CASSYSGGLNQPQHF.

This rearrangement joins TRBV7-9 to TRBJ1-4; TCRdb proposes TRBD1, but this gene call is untestable without DNA. The CDR3 totals 17 residues. The germline V gene encodes CDR1 SEHNR and CDR2 FQNEAQ (reference sequence). CDR3 sequence: CASSNLPGASTNEKLFF.

The chain uses TRBV28 and TRBJ1-2; TCRdb's D call, TRBD1, is unchecked because there is no DNA. Germline CDR1 reads MDHEN; CDR2 reads SYDVKM. This CDR3 is 15 amino acids long. This chain's CDR3 is CASSFLGGVSYGYTF.

CDR3 loop: CASGLGPGGSYEQYF. The J gene is TRBJ2-7, the V gene TRBV7-8. CDR3 length: 15 residues. Germline V gene sequence: CDR1 SGHVS, CDR2 FQNEAQ.

The chain combines TRBV29-1 with TRBJ1-2; TCRdb outputs TRBD1, but without DNA this stays unchecked. The CDR3 runs to 13 residues. Germline values: CDR1 SQVTM, CDR2 ANQGSEA. CDR3 loop: CSVLDREDYGYTF.

The chain is built from TRBV20-1 and TRBJ2-1; lacking DNA, the TRBD2 call made by TCRdb goes unchecked. Germline V CDR1 and CDR2: DFQATT, SNEGSKA (reference sequence). CDR3 length equals 14 residues. CDR3 region: CSASGTAVFLGQFF.

The rearrangement uses TRBV4-2 and TRBJ2-5; TCRdb returns TRBD2, unconfirmable since there is no DNA. This CDR3 region has 18 residues. Germline V gene data show CDR1 as LGHNA and CDR2 as YNFKEQ. The CDR3: CASSQEPPSGGGVETQYF.

The V call is TRBV4-2, the J call TRBJ2-1. The CDR3 is 16 residues long. Germline assignment: CDR1 LGHNA and CDR2 YNFKEQ. CDR3 sequence reads: CASSQDLSTAYNEQFF.

This rearrangement joins TRBV7-3 to TRBJ2-1; there is no DNA to check the TCRdb D call of TRBD2. Per the germline V gene, CDR1 is SGHTA and CDR2 is FQGTGA. This CDR3 region has 16 residues. The CDR3 protein is CASSLTASGGAHEQFF.

The rearrangement links TRBV12-3 or TRBV12-4 to TRBJ2-7. The CDR3 is 14 residues long. CDR3 sequence reads: CASSLGSFSYEQYF.

This sequence joins TRBV27 and TRBJ1-5; TCRdb outputs TRBD1, but without DNA this stays unchecked. The length of the CDR3 is 14 residues. Germline V lookup: CDR1 MNHEY, CDR2 SMNVEV (reference sequence). The CDR3 loop is CASRQGWSNQPQHF.

The rearrangement uses TRBV11-2 and TRBJ2-7; TCRdb's assignment of TRBD1 cannot be checked, as there is no DNA. The CDR3 is made up of 15 amino acids. Germline V gene lookup returns CDR1 SGHAT and CDR2 FQNNGV. The CDR3: CASSYPGQINYEQYF. Supplemented by reference TRBV11-2 and TRBJ2-7, the full variable domain reads EAGVAQSPRYKIIEKRQSVAFWCNPISGHATLYWYQQILGQGPKLLIQFQNNGVVDDSQLPKDRFSAERLKGVDSTLKIQPAKLEDSAVYLCASSYPGQINYEQYFGPGTRLTVT.

This chain's CDR3 is CSVGGGGSYEQYF. This rearrangement joins TRBV29-1 to TRBJ2-7; without DNA, the TCRdb call of TRBD1 cannot be checked. This CDR3 contains 13 residues. Germline loops: CDR1 SQVTM, CDR2 ANQGSEA.

The J gene is TRBJ2-5, the V gene TRBV6-2 or TRBV6-3; no DNA is available, so the TRBD2 call from TCRdb remains unchecked. Germline CDR1 reads MNHEY; CDR2 reads SVGEGT. There are 17 residues in the CDR3. CDR3 sequence: CASILTGGLAGEETQYF.

The V and J genes are TRBV7-2 and TRBJ2-1; the TRBD1 assignment by TCRdb is unverifiable without DNA. The CDR3 is made up of 14 amino acids. Looked up from germline, CDR1 is SGHTA and CDR2 is FQGNSA. This CDR3 is CASYRTGEFNEQFF.

The J gene is TRBJ2-4, the V gene TRBV2; as DNA is missing, the TRBD1 call by TCRdb cannot be tested. The CDR3 sequence is 13 residues long. Germline loops: CDR1 SNHLY, CDR2 FYNNEI. CDR3 loop: CASGGTDQNIQYF.

The chain has TRBV7-8 and TRBJ1-4; TCRdb's assignment of TRBD1 cannot be checked, as there is no DNA. The CDR3 covers 15 residues. Per germline, CDR1 SGHVS and CDR2 FQNEAQ. The CDR3 here is CASSLVLGVGEKLSF.

The chain is built from TRBV29-1 and TRBJ2-7; TCRdb outputs TRBD1, but without DNA this stays unchecked. Germline lookup yields CDR1 SQVTM and CDR2 ANQGSEA. The CDR3 is 14 residues long. The CDR3 here is CSAPQGIGSYEQYF.

The rearrangement joins TRBV29-1 to TRBJ1-4; TCRdb's D call of TRBD1 is untestable without DNA. Germline V gene data show CDR1 as SQVTM and CDR2 as ANQGSEA. This CDR3 contains 15 residues. Here the CDR3 reads CSVGPQGAHDEKLFF.

The chain employs TRBV20-1 and TRBJ1-4. The CDR3 is 16 residues long. Looked up from germline, CDR1 is DFQATT and CDR2 is SNEGSKA (reference sequence). The CDR3 here is CSARDLIGGRPEKLFF.

This chain links TRBV7-3 with TRBJ2-7. CDR3 length: 13 amino acids. CDR1 SGHTA and CDR2 FQGTGA come from the germline V gene. The CDR3 is CASGFGLGYEQYF.

This rearrangement joins TRBV12-5 to TRBJ2-1; TCRdb lists TRBD2, though no DNA is available to test this call. This CDR3 is built from 15 residues. From germline, CDR1 is LGHNT and CDR2 FRNRAP. The CDR3 here is CASGLVFGGRNEQFF.

The chain combines TRBV7-9 with TRBJ2-1; TCRdb's D call of TRBD2 is untestable without DNA. The CDR3 runs to 17 residues. Germline lookup yields CDR1 SEHNR and CDR2 FQNEAQ (reference sequence). The CDR3 protein is CASSLAGNSGLNNEQFF.

The gene calls are TRBV7-8 and TRBJ2-3. The germline CDR1 and CDR2 sequences are SGHVS and FQNEAQ. There are 13 residues in the CDR3. This chain's CDR3 is CASSPDSPDTQYF.

The chain uses TRBV4-2 and TRBJ1-1; TCRdb returns TRBD1, unconfirmable since there is no DNA. This CDR3 is built from 17 residues. Germline lookup yields CDR1 LGHNA and CDR2 YNFKEQ. The CDR3 reads CASSPLPGPVLNTEAFF.

The chain carries TRBV29-1 and TRBJ2-3. In germline, CDR1 is SQVTM, CDR2 ANQGSEA. The CDR3 loop spans 14 amino acids. The CDR3 region is CSVVPGLDTDTQYF.

This CDR3 reads CASTWGLAARGEQYF. The V and J genes are TRBV12-3 or TRBV12-4 and TRBJ2-7; TCRdb picks TRBD2, but there is no DNA to check that call. CDR3 length: 15 residues.